Sequencing of this T cell receptor (beta chain) was carried out in a study of long-term antiretroviral therapy in people with HIV. Sequencing relied on immunoSEQ assay v3.0, run at survey level. The assay was immunoSEQ multiplex PCR, and TCRdb's table has in-frame clones only and misses some. The data contain roughly 50,000 clones, around 84% of them singletons. A minimum of one pre-ART and two post-ART PBMC samples existed for each donor. V was cut by 5 bases and J by 5 bases, with 15 bases left in between. The CDR3 is 14 residues long. Germline V gene data show CDR1 as SEHNR and CDR2 as FQNEAQ (reference sequence).

This rearrangement joins TRBV7-9 to TRBJ2-5; no reliable D call. The sequences come from unsorted PBMCs, collected 0.8 years after starting antiretroviral therapy. The sequence came from a woman under 30 with HIV. The CDR3 nucleotides read TGTGCCAGCAGCCGGGCCTCGGGTTGGGAGACCCAGTACTTC. As protein: CASSRASGWETQYF.